Listed below are T cell receptor beta chains from one sample, sequenced in a study of cytomegalovirus exposure and HLA in healthy donors. TCRdb's copy holds only in-frame clones and misses some; the assay was immunoSEQ multiplex PCR. In the table there are around 130,000 clones, less than 10% of which are singletons. The sample was PBMCs. All receptors come from a woman between 40 and 50 years old in good health and CMV-seropositive. CDR3s include the opening cysteine and the closing phenylalanine or tryptophan. The order of the fields is CDR3 length, D gene, V gene, clone size, J gene, CDR3 DNA, CDR3 protein. A D gene is named only where the DNA matches it firmly. Part of the rows lack a size; the others show once, few, many or a class for expanded clones.

length: 15; D: TRBD1; V: TRBV10-3; size: .; J: TRBJ2-7; DNA: TGTGCCATCAGTGAGGGGGACAGGGGGTCCTACGAGCAGTACTTC; CDR3: CAISEGDRGSYEQYF
length: 15; D: .; V: TRBV11-2; size: .; J: TRBJ2-3; DNA: TGTGCCAGCAGCTCCGCCGACGGAGGCACAGATACGCAGTATTTT; CDR3: CASSSADGGTDTQYF
length: 13; D: .; V: TRBV11-3; size: .; J: TRBJ1-1; DNA: TGTGCCAGCAGCTTAACATCGAACACTGAAGCTTTCTTT; CDR3: CASSLTSNTEAFF
length: 13; D: .; V: TRBV19; size: few; J: TRBJ1-1; DNA: TGTGCCAGTACCCTGACAGTAAACACTGAAGCTTTCTTT; CDR3: CASTLTVNTEAFF
length: 16; D: TRBD1; V: TRBV11-2; size: few; J: TRBJ1-1; DNA: TGTGCCAGCAGCCATTGGACAGGGGGCTGGAACACTGAAGCTTTCTTT; CDR3: CASSHWTGGWNTEAFF
length: 18; D: TRBD2; V: TRBV2; size: few; J: TRBJ2-2; DNA: TGTGCCAGCAGGGTTAACTCGCCGGGACTAGTTAACACCGGGGAGCTGTTTTTT; CDR3: CASRVNSPGLVNTGELFF
length: 19; D: TRBD1; V: TRBV4-1; size: few; J: TRBJ1-5; DNA: TGCGCCAGCAGCCAAGATGAAGGGGAAGGGACAGCTACTAAACAGCCCCAGCATTTT; CDR3: CASSQDEGEGTATKQPQHF
length: 16; D: TRBD2; V: TRBV5-1; size: .; J: TRBJ2-2; DNA: TGCGCCAGCAGCTTCACTAGCGGAGCGAACACCGGGGAGCTGTTTTTT; CDR3: CASSFTSGANTGELFF
length: 17; D: .; V: TRBV4-2; size: .; J: TRBJ1-2; DNA: TGTGCCAGCAGCCAAGACCGAGTGACGGCAGGGGACTATGGCTACACCTTC; CDR3: CASSQDRVTAGDYGYTF
length: 14; D: TRBD2; V: TRBV27; size: .; J: TRBJ2-3; DNA: TGTGCCAGCAGTTTAAGGCTAGCGGGGGACCACAAGTATTTT; CDR3: CASSLRLAGDHKYF
length: 15; D: TRBD1; V: TRBV11-2; size: .; J: TRBJ2-5; DNA: TGTGCCAGCAGACGGACAGGTCCCTTGCTGAAGACCCAGTACTTC; CDR3: CASRRTGPLLKTQYF
length: 14; D: TRBD1; V: TRBV5-1; size: .; J: TRBJ1-1; DNA: TGCGCCAGCAGGCAGCAGGGGGCCGGCACTGAAGCTTTCTTT; CDR3: CASRQQGAGTEAFF
length: 13; D: .; V: TRBV6-6; size: few; J: TRBJ1-4; DNA: TGTGCCAGCAGTTACAGGATGAGGGAAAAACTGTTTTTT; CDR3: CASSYRMREKLFF
length: 13; D: .; V: TRBV12-5; size: .; J: TRBJ1-1; DNA: TGTGCTAGTGGTTTGTTGGGCAGGGCTGAAGCTTTCTTT; CDR3: CASGLLGRAEAFF